This T cell receptor (beta chain) was recovered during a study of CD4 T cells in relation to SARS-CoV-2 and coronaviruses. On the study more broadly: Crossreactive spike epitopes shared across donors were mapped to their HLA restriction. General study findings and limits: The cross-reactivity analysis covered only spike protein, not other viral proteins. About 65% of donors had memory CD4+ clonotypes crossrecognizing SARS-CoV-2 and common cold coronavirus spike.

This CDR3 contains 16 residues. Trimming took off 1 base at V and 4 bases at J, with 14 bases between the two ends. The germline V gene has CDR1 KGHSH and CDR2 LQKENI. Before the COVID-19 pandemic, during about 2011-2019, CD4+ T cells were taken from unexposed donors. Isolation of CD4+ T cells took place after about eleven days in culture. Cells permitting, SARS-CoV-2 S/N and four cold-coronavirus spikes were tested on unexposed-donor CD4+ T cells. Sequenced by immunoSEQ multiplex PCR; TCRdb stores in-frame clones only, minus some. The sample holds approximately 27,000 clones, 75% seen once. This clone was observed a single time. What it recognizes is unknown.

The sequencing input was CD4+ T cells from PBMCs, cultured in vitro. The receptor was isolated from a human donor in good health. The chain carries TRBV18 and TRBJ1-3, with D tentatively TRBD1 (5 bases). CDR3: CASSPLLTGLGNTIYF. CDR3 nucleotides: TGTGCCAGCTCACCACTCCTAACAGGCTTGGGAAACACCATATATTTT.